This T cell receptor (beta chain) is drawn from a study of cytomegalovirus exposure and HLA in healthy donors. Study information: A preliminary data release comprised around 90 million unique TCRs obtained from HLA-typed donors.

With 60 Vbeta and 13 Jbeta primers, the PCR was carried out. Libraries were prepared by immunoSEQ multiplex PCR; TCRdb keeps only in-frame clonotypes and omits some of them. The data contain roughly 150,000 clones, 60% to 75% of them singletons. V dropped 3 bases and J dropped 8 bases, with 19 bases sitting between them. Germline V gene sequence: CDR1 MGHRA, CDR2 YSYEKL. This CDR3 comprises 16 residues. The chain has TRBV4-1 and TRBJ1-4; the D is unclear. The sequence was collected from a woman in her fifties or sixties in good health and CMV-seropositive. The sequencing input was PBMCs. CDR3 amino acids: CASSQAPGVPKEKLFF. The DNA of the CDR3 is TGCGCCAGCAGCCAGGCGCCCGGGGTACCCAAGGAAAAACTGTTTTTT.